The T cell receptor (beta chain) under discussion was sequenced for a study of metastatic and nonmetastatic thyroid tumors. Study at large: Across peripheral blood and tumor or nodule tissue samples taken from malignant and benign thyroid patients, the repertoires were compared with one another. Overall study results and limits: Versus benign nodules, malignant thyroid tumors reportedly had significantly higher TCR beta diversity, in blood and tumor.

Thyroid surgery had not been preceded by any treatment in any patient. In the original analysis: Construction of a distant-metastasis classifier for papillary thyroid cancer relied on CDR3 differences across clinicopathological groups. TCRdb ran MiXCR on the PCR reads. In this record, the V and J calls reflect TCRdb's handling and not the investigators' own analysis. The table has some 20,000 clones, roughly 15% seen once; the top ten hold around a sixth. This clone showed up many times. Its antigen is not identified. Germline and junction disagree at one end, which may indicate a read error. The CDR3 has 17 residues. Germline V gene sequence: CDR1 MNHEY, CDR2 SVGEGT.

This chain uses TRBV6-2 or TRBV6-3 with TRBJ2-1; 9 positions match TRBD1. This TCR came from a male donor with papillary thyroid cancer or a benign thyroid nodule (not recorded which). Some clones in this sample may be carry-over from other donors' samples. Sequencing was carried out using blood. The chain's CDR3 is CASSYSGQGWTYNEQSF. The CDR3 DNA reads TGTGCCAGCAGTTACTCGGGACAGGGCTGGACCTACAATGAGCAGTCCTTC.